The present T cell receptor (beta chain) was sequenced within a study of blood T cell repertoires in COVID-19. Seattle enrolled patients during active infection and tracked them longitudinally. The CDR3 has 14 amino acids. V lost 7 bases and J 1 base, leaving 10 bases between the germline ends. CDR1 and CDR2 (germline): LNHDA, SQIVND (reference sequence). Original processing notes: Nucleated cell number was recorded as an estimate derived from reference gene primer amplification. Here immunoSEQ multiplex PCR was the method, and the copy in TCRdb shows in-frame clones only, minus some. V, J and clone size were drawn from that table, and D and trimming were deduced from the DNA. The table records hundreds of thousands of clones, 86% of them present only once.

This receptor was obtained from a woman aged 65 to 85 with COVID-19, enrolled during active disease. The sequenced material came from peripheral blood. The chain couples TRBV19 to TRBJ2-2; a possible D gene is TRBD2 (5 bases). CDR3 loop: CASTLRGNTGELFF. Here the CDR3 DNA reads TGTGCCAGTACTCTACGGGGGAACACCGGGGAGCTGTTTTTT.